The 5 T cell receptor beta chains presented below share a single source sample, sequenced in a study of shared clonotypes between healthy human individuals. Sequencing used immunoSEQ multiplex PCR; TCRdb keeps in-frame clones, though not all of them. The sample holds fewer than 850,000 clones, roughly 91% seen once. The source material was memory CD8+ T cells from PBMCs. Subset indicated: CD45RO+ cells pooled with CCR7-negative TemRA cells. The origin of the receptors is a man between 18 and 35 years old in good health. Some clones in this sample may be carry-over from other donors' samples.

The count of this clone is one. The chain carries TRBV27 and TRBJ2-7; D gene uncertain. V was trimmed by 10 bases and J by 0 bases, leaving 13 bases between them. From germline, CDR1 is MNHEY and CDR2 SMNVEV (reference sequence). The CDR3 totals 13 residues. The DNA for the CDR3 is TGTGCCACCGCCCTGGGCATCTCCTACGAGCAGTACTTC. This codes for CATALGISYEQYF.

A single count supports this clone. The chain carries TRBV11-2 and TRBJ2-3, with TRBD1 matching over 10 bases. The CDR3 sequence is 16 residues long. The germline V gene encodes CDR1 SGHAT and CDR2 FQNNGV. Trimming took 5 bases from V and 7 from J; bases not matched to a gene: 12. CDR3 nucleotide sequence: TGTGCCAGCAGCGCTAGACAGGGGGCAAATATTAATACGCAGTATTTT. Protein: CASSARQGANINTQYF. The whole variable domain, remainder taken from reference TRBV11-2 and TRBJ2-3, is EAGVAQSPRYKIIEKRQSVAFWCNPISGHATLYWYQQILGQGPKLLIQFQNNGVVDDSQLPKDRFSAERLKGVDSTLKIQPAKLEDSAVYLCASSARQGANINTQYFGPGTRLTVL.

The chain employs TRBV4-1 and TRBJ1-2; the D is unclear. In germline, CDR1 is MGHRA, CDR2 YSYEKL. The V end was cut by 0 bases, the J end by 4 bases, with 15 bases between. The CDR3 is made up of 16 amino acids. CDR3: CASSQDKASGSYGYTF. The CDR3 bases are TGCGCCAGCAGCCAAGATAAAGCCAGTGGTTCCTATGGCTACACCTTC.

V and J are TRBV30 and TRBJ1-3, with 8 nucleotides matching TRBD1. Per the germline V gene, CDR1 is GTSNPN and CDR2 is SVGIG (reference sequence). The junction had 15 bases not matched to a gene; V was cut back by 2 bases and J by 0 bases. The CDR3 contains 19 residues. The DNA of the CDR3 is TGTGCCTGGAGTCCGACGACAGGGGCCGCTTCCCTCTCTGGAAACACCATATATTTT. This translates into CAWSPTTGAASLSGNTIYF.

The CDR3 DNA reads TGCGCCAGCAGCATTGGACAGGCCGCCTACAATGAGCAGTTCTTC. Protein product: CASSIGQAAYNEQFF. The chain employs TRBV5-1 and TRBJ2-1; TRBD1 matches at 7 bases. Germline CDR1 is SGHRS and CDR2 is YFSETQ. CDR3 length equals 15 residues. The ends lost 4 bases at V and 2 bases at J; junction bases unmatched: 6.